This entry concerns a single T cell receptor (beta chain). Under the authors' procedure: Reference gene primer amplification gave estimated nucleated cell counts. The data were produced by immunoSEQ multiplex PCR, yet TCRdb's version contains in-frame clones alone and is incomplete. Clonal size and the V and J genes are those of that table, whereas D and trimming came from the DNA. The sample holds 100,000 to 150,000 clones, roughly 78% seen once. This specimen comes from a study of blood T cell repertoires in COVID-19. Study in general: The United States, Italy and Spain provided the acute and convalescent COVID-19 samples. T cells, B-cell-depleted T cells, or PBMCs provided the cDNA or gDNA that served as material.

The CDR3 is 10 residues long. Germline CDR1 reads SNHLY; CDR2 reads FYNNEI. Deletions cut 4 bases from V and 6 bases from J, with 2 bases between. V is TRBV2 and J is TRBJ2-3; D unresolved. Sequenced input: peripheral blood. The TCR sequence derives from a man aged 60 to 75 with active or convalescent COVID-19. CDR3: CASSADTQYF. DNA for the CDR3: TGTGCCAGCAGTGCGGATACGCAGTATTTT.